Listed here are 16 T cell receptor beta chains from one sample, sequenced in a study of cytomegalovirus exposure and HLA in healthy donors. It was with 60 Vbeta and 13 Jbeta primers that the PCR ran. The repertoire was sequenced with immunoSEQ multiplex PCR; TCRdb's copy has only in-frame clones and lacks some. Seen here are some 200,000 clones, roughly 91% observed once, and the top ten hold over 0.95%. Sequencing was done on a sample of PBMCs. Receptor source: a young woman in good health and CMV-seronegative.

This chain connects TRBV7-8 to TRBJ1-2; no clear D. The CDR3 runs to 13 residues. Trimming took 2 bases from V and 7 from J, leaving 11 bases between them. Germline V CDR1 and CDR2: SGHVS, FQNEAQ. The DNA of the CDR3 is TGTGCCAGCAGCTTAAACACCAGAGGTGGCTACACCTTC. Encoded protein: CASSLNTRGGYTF.

The chain couples TRBV7-2 to TRBJ2-3; TRBD2 matches 16 bases. V dropped 10 bases and J dropped 2; count of bases not matched to a gene: 6. CDR1 is SGHTA, CDR2 FQGNSA, per germline. This CDR3 contains 16 residues. The CDR3 spells CATGTSGGGNTDTQYF. Here the CDR3 DNA reads TGTGCCACCGGGACTAGCGGGGGGGGGAACACAGATACGCAGTATTTT.

The chain has TRBV6-5 and TRBJ1-2; D ambiguous. Germline V CDR1 and CDR2: MNHEY, SVGAGI. V was trimmed by 6 bases and J by 4 bases, leaving 9 bases between them. This CDR3 is built from 12 residues. The CDR3 reads CASRAGFYGYTF. The DNA of the CDR3 is TGTGCCAGCAGAGCCGGGTTCTATGGCTACACCTTC.

Here the CDR3 DNA reads TGCGCCAGCAGCCAATCCCCGTGGGGGGGGACTAGCGCGGAGACCCAGTACTTC. Encoded protein: CASSQSPWGGTSAETQYF. The chain employs TRBV4-3 and TRBJ2-5; 10 bases are a match to TRBD2. CDR1 LGHNA and CDR2 YSLEER come from the germline V gene. The trim removed 2 bases at V and 5 bases at J, leaving 14 bases unmatched. The CDR3 covers 18 residues.

The chain recombines TRBV5-4 with TRBJ2-4; D is perhaps TRBD1 (6 bases). The V and J ends lost 2 bases and 0 bases respectively, with 12 bases between them. Germline V gene data show CDR1 as SGHNT and CDR2 as YYREEE (reference sequence). This CDR3 is built from 16 residues. CDR3 sequence (DNA): TGTGCCAGCAGCTTTGGAAAACAGGGAGCCAAAAACATTCAGTACTTC. Protein product: CASSFGKQGAKNIQYF.

A single count supports this clone. V usage is TRBV25-1 and J usage is TRBJ2-2; D is possibly TRBD2 (5 bases). The V gene lost 6 bases and the J gene lost 1 base, with 15 bases spanning the gap. This CDR3 has 16 amino acids. The germline gives CDR1 MGHDK, CDR2 SYGVNS. In DNA, the CDR3 is TGTGCCAGCAGCCCCCTGGGGAGTGGGAACACCGGGGAGCTGTTTTTT. Translating it yields CASSPLGSGNTGELFF.

The chain recombines TRBV7-9 with TRBJ2-4, with a possible D match to TRBD2 (6 bases). This CDR3 spans 18 amino acids. Trimming left V 5 bases short and J 0 bases short, with 20 bases between. The germline gives CDR1 SEHNR, CDR2 FQNEAQ (reference sequence). CDR3 DNA sequence: TGTGCCAGCAGCGGCACCGGGAGCGGAGCCATAGCCAAAAACATTCAGTACTTC. Translated, it gives CASSGTGSGAIAKNIQYF. Using reference TRBV7-9 and TRBJ2-4 for the parts outside the CDR3, the full variable domain is DTGVSQNPRHKITKRGQNVTFRCDPISEHNRLYWYRQTLGQGPEFLTYFQNEAQLEKSRLLSDRFSAERPKGSFSTLEIQRTEQGDSAMYLCASSGTGSGAIAKNIQYFGAGTRLSVL.

This chain links TRBV5-1 with TRBJ1-5; a possible D gene is TRBD1 (6 bases). Germline-derived CDR1 and CDR2 are SGHRS and YFSETQ. Trimming stripped 0 bases from V and 0 bases from J, with 16 bases between. The CDR3 has 18 residues. DNA of the CDR3: TGCGCCAGCAGCTTGGGCCCCGACAGGCGCAATAGCAATCAGCCCCAGCATTTT. It yields the protein CASSLGPDRRNSNQPQHF.

The V and J genes are TRBV2 and TRBJ1-5, with 7 bases that match TRBD1. The germline V gene has CDR1 SNHLY and CDR2 FYNNEI. Trimming at V came to 5 bases and at J to 0 bases, leaving 10 bases not matched to a gene. This CDR3 is 17 amino acids long. Here the CDR3 reads CASSRTGPQYSNQPQHF. DNA for the CDR3: TGTGCCAGCAGTAGGACAGGACCTCAATATAGCAATCAGCCCCAGCATTTT. The full variable domain, in which reference TRBV2 and TRBJ1-5 provide the parts outside the CDR3, is EPEVTQTPSHQVTQMGQEVILRCVPISNHLYFYWYRQILGQKVEFLVSFYNNEISEKSEIFDDQFSVERPDGSNFTLKIRSTKLEDSAMYFCASSRTGPQYSNQPQHFGDGTRLSIL.

V gene TRBV27 combines with J gene TRBJ2-4, with TRBD2 matching 9 bases. Germline assignment: CDR1 MNHEY and CDR2 SMNVEV (reference sequence). The CDR3 contains 16 residues. J lost 4 bases, V lost 5 bases, and 9 bases had no gene match. The CDR3 nucleotides are TGTGCCAGCAGTCAATTAGCGGGAGTCGGTAAAAACATTCAGTACTTC. Translated: CASSQLAGVGKNIQYF.

This chain connects TRBV7-9 to TRBJ2-7; 8 nucleotides agree with TRBD1. The V segment lost 5 bases and the J segment 4 bases; nucleotides outside the gene matches: 4. The CDR3 has 13 residues. Per germline, CDR1 SEHNR and CDR2 FQNEAQ (reference sequence). CDR3 sequence reads: CASSPGTGYEQYF. The CDR3 coding sequence is TGTGCCAGCAGCCCAGGGACAGGATACGAGCAGTACTTC.

The chain recombines TRBV25-1 with TRBJ1-1; 7 nucleotides agree with TRBD1. The trim removed 3 bases at V and 11 bases at J, leaving 9 bases unmatched. Germline V gene lookup returns CDR1 MGHDK and CDR2 SYGVNS. This CDR3 is built from 13 residues. The CDR3 sequence: CASSDGQAARAFF. The CDR3 DNA reads TGTGCCAGCAGTGATGGACAGGCGGCGAGGGCTTTCTTT.

This clone was detected a few times. CDR3 sequence reads: CASSLDSRRFGLYF. The DNA of the CDR3 is TGTGCCAGCAGTTTAGATAGTAGGAGGTTCGGGCTTTACTTC. The gene calls are TRBV27 and TRBJ2-5, with D possibly TRBD2 on 5 matching bases. V lost 2 bases to trimming and J lost 14 bases, with 21 bases between them. Germline V gives CDR1 MNHEY, CDR2 SMNVEV (reference sequence). The CDR3 covers 14 residues.

V usage is TRBV11-2 and J usage is TRBJ1-1; perhaps TRBD1 as D (6 bases). The CDR3 spans 13 residues. Trimming took off 2 bases at V and 5 bases at J, with 9 bases between the two ends. CDR1 is SGHAT and CDR2 is FQNNGV in the germline V gene. The CDR3 DNA reads as TGTGCCAGCAGCTTATCAGGGGAGACTGAAGCTTTCTTT. Its protein is CASSLSGETEAFF.

The chain links TRBV9 to TRBJ1-1; D not resolved. CDR1 and CDR2 (germline): SGDLS, YYNGEE. V lost 2 bases and J 5 bases, leaving 10 bases between the germline ends. The CDR3 length is 13 residues. The CDR3 reads CASSVTGGTEAFF. In DNA form, the CDR3 reads TGTGCCAGCAGCGTCACCGGAGGAACTGAAGCTTTCTTT.

This chain links TRBV7-2 with TRBJ2-3; 8 positions agree with TRBD2. The germline gives CDR1 SGHTA, CDR2 FQGNSA. The CDR3 has 15 residues. The V and J ends lost 6 bases and 6 bases, in that order; junction bases with no gene match: 11. CDR3 DNA sequence: TGTGCCAGCAGTATCCGGGGGGGCACCGGGGATACGCAGTATTTT. Its translation: CASSIRGGTGDTQYF.